This TCR beta chain was found in a study of cytotoxic CD8 clonotypes in ibrutinib-treated CLL. Turning to the study itself: Response samples were obtained once patients had received a median around 12 months of treatment, range 6 to 36. General study points: Contraction or stability on treatment was seen for public clonotypes, which were uncommon. Progressing patients had sampling times that differed from those of sustained-remission patients.

Libraries were prepared by immunoSEQ multiplex PCR; TCRdb keeps only in-frame clonotypes and omits some of them. The profile shows fewer than 400,000 clones, about 64% of them singletons. Trimming left V 6 bases short and J 5 bases short, with 10 bases between. CDR3 length equals 13 residues. The germline CDR1 and CDR2 sequences are LNHDA and SQIVND (reference sequence). As concerns this clone: Antigen: not known.

Around 2 micrograms of genomic DNA from cryopreserved PBMCs went into TCR beta libraries. V usage is TRBV19 and J usage is TRBJ1-4; D is perhaps TRBD1 (5 bases). This sequence originates from a human donor with chronic lymphocytic leukemia. Sequencing used PBMCs, obtained after 36 months of ibrutinib treatment. This chain's CDR3 is CASRPRDNEKLFF. In DNA, the CDR3 is TGTGCCAGTAGGCCCCGGGACAATGAAAAACTGTTTTTT.